This T cell receptor beta chain was obtained from a study of blood T cell repertoires in COVID-19. Authors' data handling: Amplification of reference gene primers was used by the study to estimate nucleated cell counts. Using immunoSEQ multiplex PCR, the repertoire was profiled, and TCRdb retains in-frame clones only, with some absent. D and trimming were read from the DNA, whereas the V and J calls and clone size are those reported in that table. The sample has approximately 390,000 clones, approximately 89% seen once. Seattle's cohort entered during active infection and was followed longitudinally. This clone appeared a single time. V trimming: 4 bases; J trimming: 4 bases; junction bases outside the gene matches: 10. Germline loops: CDR1 SGHNT, CDR2 YYREEE (reference sequence). This CDR3 has 16 amino acids.

The V and J genes are TRBV5-4 and TRBJ2-3; 9 bases match TRBD2. Sample: peripheral blood. This TCR was recovered from an older woman with COVID-19, enrolled during active disease. CDR3 sequence reads: CASSPRRGGFPDTQYF. DNA for the CDR3: TGTGCCAGCAGCCCCCGGCGGGGGGGTTTCCCAGATACGCAGTATTTT. The full variable domain, in which reference TRBV5-4 and TRBJ2-3 provide the parts outside the CDR3, is ETGVTQSPTHLIKTRGQQVTLRCSSQSGHNTVSWYQQALGQGPQFIFQYYREEENGRGNFPPRFSGLQFPNYSSELNVNALELDDSALYLCASSPRRGGFPDTQYFGPGTRLTVL.